This is a list of T cell receptor beta chains from one sample in a study of vaccination effects on CD4 cells after COVID-19. The antigens these receptors bind are not known. Clones were sequenced by immunoSEQ multiplex PCR, and TCRdb holds only the in-frame ones, with some missing. The sample lists approximately 24,000 clones, roughly 80% occurring once. Source: CD4+ T cells from PBMCs cultured with HCoV-NL63 spike peptides, taken after COVID-19 vaccination. These receptors all stem from a human donor who received a COVID-19 vaccine. Each CDR3 is given with its conserved first and last residue. Fields, in order: J gene, clone size, V gene, D gene, CDR3 protein, CDR3 DNA. A D gene is named only where the DNA matches it firmly. Only part of the rows carry a size: once, few, many, or a class if the clone is expanded.

j_gene: TRBJ2-2; abundance: -; v_gene: TRBV28; d_gene: TRBD1; CDR3aa: CASSSGQGNTGELFF; CDR3nt: TGTGCCAGCAGTTCGGGACAGGGGAACACCGGGGAGCTGTTTTTT
j_gene: TRBJ1-4; abundance: -; v_gene: TRBV29-1; d_gene: TRBD1; CDR3aa: CSVARGAGANEKLFF; CDR3nt: TGCAGCGTGGCCAGGGGGGCAGGGGCTAATGAAAAACTGTTTTTT
j_gene: TRBJ1-2; abundance: -; v_gene: TRBV4-2; d_gene: -; CDR3aa: CASSQPGRANYGYTF; CDR3nt: TGTGCCAGCAGCCAACCCGGACGAGCTAACTATGGCTACACCTTC
j_gene: TRBJ1-4; abundance: -; v_gene: TRBV7-2; d_gene: TRBD1; CDR3aa: CASSLRGQGEVTNEKLFF; CDR3nt: TGTGCCAGCAGCTTAAGGGGACAGGGGGAAGTAACTAATGAAAAACTGTTTTTT
j_gene: TRBJ2-3; abundance: -; v_gene: TRBV7-8; d_gene: -; CDR3aa: CASSLAWRDTQYF; CDR3nt: TGTGCCAGCAGCTTAGCGTGGAGGGATACGCAGTATTTT
j_gene: TRBJ1-2; abundance: -; v_gene: TRBV29-1; d_gene: TRBD1; CDR3aa: CSVEGQGSSGYTF; CDR3nt: TGCAGCGTCGAAGGACAGGGTTCTTCTGGCTACACCTTC
j_gene: TRBJ1-5; abundance: -; v_gene: TRBV7-9; d_gene: TRBD1; CDR3aa: CASSFGQGYNQPQHF; CDR3nt: TGTGCCAGCAGTTTCGGACAGGGTTACAATCAGCCCCAGCATTTT
j_gene: TRBJ1-2; abundance: once; v_gene: TRBV28; d_gene: TRBD1; CDR3aa: CASSDYRGGYTF; CDR3nt: TGTGCCAGCAGCGACTACAGGGGTGGCTACACCTTC
j_gene: TRBJ1-3; abundance: many; v_gene: TRBV12-3/TRBV12-4; d_gene: -; CDR3aa: CAGRGAGNTIYF; CDR3nt: TGTGCCGGGCGGGGGGCTGGAAACACCATATATTTT
j_gene: TRBJ1-1; abundance: -; v_gene: TRBV10-3; d_gene: -; CDR3aa: CAISVLPPGLQGYTEAFF; CDR3nt: TGTGCCATCAGTGTCCTCCCGCCGGGTCTCCAGGGATACACTGAAGCTTTCTTT
j_gene: TRBJ2-1; abundance: -; v_gene: TRBV28; d_gene: -; CDR3aa: CASSLVRASKRNEQFF; CDR3nt: TGTGCCAGCAGCCTCGTAAGGGCTAGCAAGCGGAATGAGCAGTTCTTC
j_gene: TRBJ2-3; abundance: -; v_gene: TRBV19; d_gene: -; CDR3aa: CASSISGGTRTDTQYF; CDR3nt: TGTGCCAGTAGTATTTCAGGTGGGACGAGGACAGATACGCAGTATTTT
j_gene: TRBJ1-2; abundance: -; v_gene: TRBV6-5; d_gene: -; CDR3aa: CASRGAAAYGYTF; CDR3nt: TGTGCCAGCAGGGGGGCCGCCGCCTATGGCTACACCTTC
j_gene: TRBJ1-2; abundance: few; v_gene: TRBV15; d_gene: -; CDR3aa: CATSRDYGNSGYTF; CDR3nt: TGTGCCACCAGCAGAGACTATGGAAACAGCGGCTACACCTTC
j_gene: TRBJ2-3; abundance: -; v_gene: TRBV5-1; d_gene: TRBD2; CDR3aa: CASSWREGTDTQYF; CDR3nt: TGCGCCAGCAGCTGGCGGGAGGGCACAGATACGCAGTATTTT
j_gene: TRBJ1-2; abundance: -; v_gene: TRBV5-4; d_gene: -; CDR3aa: CASSLSGPVYGYTF; CDR3nt: TGTGCCAGCAGCTTGTCGGGACCAGTCTATGGCTACACCTTC
j_gene: TRBJ2-7; abundance: -; v_gene: TRBV5-1; d_gene: -; CDR3aa: CASSLAPDKSSYEQYF; CDR3nt: TGCGCCAGCAGCTTGGCCCCGGACAAGAGCTCCTACGAGCAGTACTTC
j_gene: TRBJ2-1; abundance: -; v_gene: TRBV4-2; d_gene: -; CDR3aa: CASSQWAGSFWDEQFF; CDR3nt: TGTGCCAGCAGCCAATGGGCGGGAAGTTTTTGGGATGAGCAGTTCTTC
j_gene: TRBJ1-2; abundance: -; v_gene: TRBV2; d_gene: -; CDR3aa: CASSERQATF; CDR3nt: TGTGCCAGCAGTGAACGACAGGCTACCTTC
j_gene: TRBJ1-5; abundance: -; v_gene: TRBV15; d_gene: -; CDR3aa: CATSRVSGNYYNQPQHF; CDR3nt: TGTGCCACCAGCAGAGTATCAGGGAACTATTACAATCAGCCCCAGCATTTT
j_gene: TRBJ1-2; abundance: -; v_gene: TRBV7-2; d_gene: -; CDR3aa: CASSWSGVGRTMGGYTF; CDR3nt: TGTGCCAGCAGCTGGAGTGGTGTGGGACGAACTATGGGTGGCTACACCTTC
j_gene: TRBJ2-7; abundance: -; v_gene: TRBV7-9; d_gene: TRBD1; CDR3aa: CASRPGQGHEQYF; CDR3nt: TGTGCCAGCAGACCGGGACAGGGACACGAGCAGTACTTC
j_gene: TRBJ2-7; abundance: -; v_gene: TRBV14; d_gene: -; CDR3aa: CASSQGGYEQYF; CDR3nt: TGTGCCAGCAGCCAAGGGGGGTACGAGCAGTACTTC
j_gene: TRBJ2-5; abundance: -; v_gene: TRBV7-2; d_gene: TRBD1; CDR3aa: CASSSPLTGTGVRETQYF; CDR3nt: TGTGCCAGCAGCTCCCCCCTTACCGGGACAGGGGTCCGCGAGACCCAGTACTTC
j_gene: TRBJ1-2; abundance: -; v_gene: TRBV6-5; d_gene: TRBD1; CDR3aa: CASSGTGKGSYGYTF; CDR3nt: TGTGCCAGCAGCGGGACAGGGAAGGGGAGCTATGGCTACACCTTC
j_gene: TRBJ2-1; abundance: -; v_gene: TRBV19; d_gene: TRBD1; CDR3aa: CASKAQGAYSEQFF; CDR3nt: TGTGCCAGTAAGGCCCAGGGGGCTTACAGCGAGCAGTTCTTC
j_gene: TRBJ2-1; abundance: once; v_gene: TRBV10-1; d_gene: TRBD1; CDR3aa: CASSEFWTGDNEQFF; CDR3nt: TGCGCCAGCAGTGAGTTTTGGACAGGGGACAATGAGCAGTTCTTC
j_gene: TRBJ1-4; abundance: few; v_gene: TRBV20-1; d_gene: -; CDR3aa: CSASRPGSEKLFF; CDR3nt: TGCAGTGCTAGTCGTCCCGGGTCTGAAAAACTGTTTTTT
j_gene: TRBJ2-1; abundance: -; v_gene: TRBV5-4; d_gene: TRBD1; CDR3aa: CASSLGGRGYEQFF; CDR3nt: TGTGCCAGCAGCTTGGGTGGCAGGGGGTATGAGCAGTTCTTC
j_gene: TRBJ2-2; abundance: -; v_gene: TRBV7-7; d_gene: -; CDR3aa: CASSLESGLNTGELFF; CDR3nt: TGTGCTAGCAGCTTAGAATCGGGGCTGAACACCGGGGAGCTGTTTTTT
j_gene: TRBJ2-7; abundance: -; v_gene: TRBV11-2; d_gene: TRBD1; CDR3aa: CASSRPGTGVEEQYF; CDR3nt: TGTGCCAGCAGCCGGCCGGGGACAGGGGTCGAAGAGCAGTACTTC